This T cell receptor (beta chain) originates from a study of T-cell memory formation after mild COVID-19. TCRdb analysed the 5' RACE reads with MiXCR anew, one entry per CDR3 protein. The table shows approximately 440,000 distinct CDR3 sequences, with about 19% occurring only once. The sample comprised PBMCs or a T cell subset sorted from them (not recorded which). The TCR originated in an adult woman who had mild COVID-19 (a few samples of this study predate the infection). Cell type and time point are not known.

The DNA of the CDR3 is TGTGCCAGCAGTCCGGCAGGGGCCTATGGCTACACCTTC. Residues: CASSPAGAYGYTF. The gene calls are TRBV27 and TRBJ1-2; TRBD1 might be the D (6 bases). The length of the CDR3 is 13 residues. V lost 5 bases, J lost 4 bases, and 11 bases lay in between. From germline, CDR1 is MNHEY and CDR2 SMNVEV (reference sequence).